This is a list of T cell receptor beta chains from one sample in a study of Graves' ophthalmopathy and Graves' hyperthyroidism. TCRdb re-called the multiplex PCR reads through MiXCR, storing one row per CDR3 protein. The sample carries about 480,000 distinct CDR3 sequences, approximately 15% recorded once. The sample taken for sequencing was blood. The receptors stem from a woman aged 25 to 39 with Graves' ophthalmopathy. CDR3s include the opening cysteine and the closing phenylalanine or tryptophan. Each record gives: J gene, CDR3 length, clone size, D gene, V gene, CDR3 DNA, CDR3 protein. D genes are given only for firm matches. A row's size may be missing; if present it is once, few, many or a size class.

>TRBJ2-5|16|many|.|TRBV6-2/TRBV6-3
TGTGCCAGCAGTCCTCCTAGCCGGAGGGGCGAAGAGACCCAGTACTTC
CASSPPSRRGEETQYF
>TRBJ2-7|13|many|.|TRBV6-1
TGTGCCAGCTCGGGACGGGAGATCGGCGAGCAGTACTTC
CASSGREIGEQYF
>TRBJ2-7|16|many|TRBD2|TRBV13
TGTGCCAGCAGCTTCGTCCTCCTAGCGGGGGATTTCGAGCAGTACTTC
CASSFVLLAGDFEQYF
>TRBJ1-2|13|many|TRBD1|TRBV20-1
TGCAGTGCTTCGAGACAGGGGGCGCCTGGCTACACCTTC
CSASRQGAPGYTF
>TRBJ1-5|15|many|.|TRBV6-5
TGTGCCAGCACCGGCGGGTCAGTTAGCAATCAGCCCCAGCATTTT
CASTGGSVSNQPQHF
>TRBJ1-2|16|few|.|TRBV5-1
TGCGCCAGCAGCTGGGAAACCCTCCGGGGCTTCTATGGCTACACCTTC
CASSWETLRGFYGYTF
>TRBJ2-5|16|many|.|TRBV6-8
TGTGCCAGCAGTTGCTCTTCCGGGACACCCCAAGAGACCCAGTACTTC
CASSCSSGTPQETQYF
>TRBJ2-2|15|.|.|TRBV6-1
TGTGCCAGCAGGAGGGGGGGTTCGAACACCGGGGAGCTGTTTTTT
CASRRGGSNTGELFF
>TRBJ1-5|15|.|TRBD1|TRBV6-1
TGTGCCAGCAGTGGACAGGGTGGGCCTAATCAGCCCCAGCATTTT
CASSGQGGPNQPQHF
>TRBJ2-5|13|.|.|TRBV28
TGTGCCAGCAGTTTATTTGAGGGCCAGACCCAGTACTTC
CASSLFEGQTQYF
>TRBJ2-4|14|few|TRBD1|TRBV28
TGTGCCAGCGGTCCAGGGGGCATCGGAAACATTAAGTACTTC
CASGPGGIGNIKYF
>TRBJ1-5|15|many|.|TRBV20-1
TGCAGTGCTATACCGGCCGAAGGCGGCGGTCAGCCCCAGCATTTT
CSAIPAEGGGQPQHF
>TRBJ1-1|19|.|.|TRBV3-1
TGTGCCAGCAGCCAAGCCTTTCGTTGGTCTCTCAGCATGAACACTGAAGCTTTCTTT
CASSQAFRWSLSMNTEAFF
>TRBJ2-7|14|many|TRBD1|TRBV6-5
TGTGCCAGCAGTTACTCGTGGGACAGCTACGAGCAGTACTTC
CASSYSWDSYEQYF
>TRBJ2-7|14|many|TRBD1|TRBV20-1
TGCAGTGCTAGCTACAGGGGCAACTCCTACGAGCAGTACTTC
CSASYRGNSYEQYF
>TRBJ1-5|18|many|.|TRBV6-1
TGTGCCAGCAGTGAAATGTGGGCTACTGATGTTAGCAATCAGCCCCAGCATTTT
CASSEMWATDVSNQPQHF
>TRBJ1-2|14|many|TRBD1|TRBV5-1
TGCGCCAGCAGCCTGGAGTCGACAGGGGATGGCTACACCTTC
CASSLESTGDGYTF
>TRBJ2-7|16|.|TRBD2|TRBV5-1
TGCGCCAGCAGCTTGGCCGGGCTAGCGGGAGTTTACGAGCAGTACTTC
CASSLAGLAGVYEQYF
>TRBJ1-1|15|.|TRBD1|TRBV13
TGTGCCAGCAGCTACCCCGACAGGGGCGGAACTGAAGCTTTCTTT
CASSYPDRGGTEAFF
>TRBJ1-1|11|few|.|TRBV18
TGTGCCAGCTCACCACAGGCTGAAGCTTTCTTT
CASSPQAEAFF
>TRBJ2-7|17|many|TRBD2|TRBV9
TGTGCCAGCAGCGACTACTCCGGGACTAGCGCGACCTACGAGCAGTACTTC
CASSDYSGTSATYEQYF
>TRBJ1-1|13|.|.|TRBV18
TGTGCCAGCTCACCAAGCGCAGGCACCCCCCCGTTCTTT
CASSPSAGTPPFF
>TRBJ2-7|15|many|.|TRBV7-2
TGTGCCAGCAGCTTAGCGGGAGCTAGAGTCAGCGAGCAGTACTTC
CASSLAGARVSEQYF
>TRBJ1-5|16|many|.|TRBV6-5
TGTGCCAGCAGTTCCGACGCCTTTGGTAGCAATCAGCCCCAGCATTTT
CASSSDAFGSNQPQHF
>TRBJ2-6|17|many|.|TRBV27
TGTGCCAGCAGTTTGGGGGGACGGTGGTCTGGGGCCAACGTCCTGACTTTC
CASSLGGRWSGANVLTF
>TRBJ1-2|14|many|TRBD1|TRBV29-1
TGCAGCGTTGCCGGGACAGGGTGGGACTATGGCTACACCTTC
CSVAGTGWDYGYTF
>TRBJ1-2|13|many|.|TRBV2
TGTGCCAGCACCCTGGCCGGGACAATTGGCTACACCTTC
CASTLAGTIGYTF
>TRBJ2-5|17|few|.|TRBV2
TGTGCCAGCAGTGAGGCGTCTCCAGGGGCCTCCGGGGAGACCCAGTACTTC
CASSEASPGASGETQYF
>TRBJ1-1|16|few|TRBD1|TRBV3-1
TGTGCCAGCAGCCTCACGGGACAGGGCTTGAACACTGAAGCTTTCTTT
CASSLTGQGLNTEAFF
>TRBJ1-2|15|many|.|TRBV13
TGTGCCAGCAGCCAACGGCCTGCCCACTACTATGGCTACACCTTC
CASSQRPAHYYGYTF
>TRBJ1-1|14|many|TRBD1|TRBV6-1
TGTGCCAGCAGTGAAAGACAGGGCGACACTGAAGCTTTCTTT
CASSERQGDTEAFF
>TRBJ2-5|15|.|.|TRBV20-1
TGCAGTGCTAGAGATAGGGGGGTTCTTGGAGAGACCCAGTACTTC
CSARDRGVLGETQYF
>TRBJ2-4|13|few|.|TRBV12-3/TRBV12-4
TGTGCCAGCAGACGGGACTTCGCCTCTGAGAAGTTCTTC
CASRRDFASEKFF
>TRBJ2-5|13|many|TRBD2|TRBV15
TGTGCCACAACGAGCGGGGTCCTAGGGACCCAGTACTTC
CATTSGVLGTQYF
>TRBJ1-2|15|many|TRBD1|TRBV5-1
TGCGCCAGCAGCCGAGGGGGACAGGGAGACTATGGCTACACCTTC
CASSRGGQGDYGYTF
>TRBJ2-3|14|many|TRBD2|TRBV28
TGTGCCAGCAGTTTGGCGGGGGGCACAGATACGCAGTATTTT
CASSLAGGTDTQYF
>TRBJ2-5|16|few|.|TRBV7-9
TGTGCCAGCAGCTCCCCTACGCCGGGGTCTGGAGAGACCCAGTACTTC
CASSSPTPGSGETQYF